The rows below give T cell receptor beta chains drawn from one sample of a study of blood T cell repertoires in COVID-19. The protocol was immunoSEQ multiplex PCR, while the TCRdb copy is restricted to in-frame clones and leaves out a portion. The sample carries about 350,000 clones, approximately 90% recorded once. Sequencing was carried out using peripheral blood. The receptors derive from a woman aged 55-70 years with COVID-19, enrolled during active disease. Both conserved end residues are part of each CDR3. The D gene is left open where the match is weak. Where a row states a size, it is once, few, many or the class of an expanded clone; other rows omit it.

TRBJ1-2,.,TRBD1,14,TRBV6-2/TRBV6-3,TGTGCCAGCAGCAGGGACAGGGCAGACTATGGCTACACCTTC,CASSRDRADYGYTF
TRBJ1-6,.,.,14,TRBV21-1,TGTGCCAGCAGCAAAGTGGAAGGCGGCGACTCCCTCCACTTT,CASSKVEGGDSLHF
TRBJ1-1,.,.,13,TRBV2,TGTGCCAGCAGTGAGAGGGAGGGCACTGAAGCTTTCTTT,CASSEREGTEAFF
TRBJ1-3,.,.,13,TRBV12-3/TRBV12-4,TGTGCCAGCAGTCCCGAGGGCGGAAACACCATATATTTT,CASSPEGGNTIYF
TRBJ2-5,.,TRBD2,16,TRBV7-6,TGTGCCAGCAGCACACCCGGGACTAGAAGGGATGAGACCCAGTACTTC,CASSTPGTRRDETQYF
TRBJ1-2,.,.,13,TRBV28,TGTGCCAGCAGTTTTAGCCCAGTCTATGGCTACACCTTC,CASSFSPVYGYTF
TRBJ1-2,.,TRBD1,13,TRBV19,TGTGCCAGTAGCCGGGACAGTTTCTATGGCTACACCTTC,CASSRDSFYGYTF
TRBJ1-2,.,.,14,TRBV4-2,TGTGCCAGCAGCCAAGTGGGGGGGGCATTGGGCTACACCTTC,CASSQVGGALGYTF
TRBJ1-5,.,.,17,TRBV27,TGTGCCAGCAGTTCGCAACCAGGGGCGAATAGCAATCAGCCCCAGCATTTT,CASSSQPGANSNQPQHF
TRBJ1-1,.,TRBD1,15,TRBV19,TGTGCCAGTAGTATGATTGGGACAGGGATAACTGAAGCTTTCTTT,CASSMIGTGITEAFF
TRBJ1-1,.,.,14,TRBV3-1/TRBV3-2,TGTGCCAGCTCCCAAGGACTCGTCCTCCTCGTGTGGATCTTT,CASSQGLVLLVWIF
TRBJ2-1,.,TRBD2,16,TRBV30,TGTGCCTGGAGTGTAAAAGGGATAGCGGGGAAGAATGAGCAGTTCTTC,CAWSVKGIAGKNEQFF
TRBJ2-2,.,TRBD2,15,TRBV6-5,TGTGCCAGTTTTCACGGGGCAGGGAGGGGCGGGGAGCTGTTTTTT,CASFHGAGRGGELFF
TRBJ1-6,.,.,15,TRBV6-1,TGTGCCAGCAGTGAAAGACAGATATATAATTCACCCCTCCACTTT,CASSERQIYNSPLHF
TRBJ1-5,.,TRBD1,16,TRBV28,TGTGCCAGCACCAGGGCGCGACAGGGGTCACGCCAGCCCCAGCATTTT,CASTRARQGSRQPQHF
TRBJ1-2,few,.,16,TRBV9,TGTGCCAGCAGCGTAGGTCCAGGGCCGTCTTACTATGGCTACACCTTC,CASSVGPGPSYYGYTF
TRBJ2-3,.,TRBD1,16,TRBV7-9,TGTGCCAGCAGCTTAGGACAGGGGACCAGCACAGATACGCAGTATTTT,CASSLGQGTSTDTQYF
TRBJ1-6,once,TRBD1,15,TRBV6-5,TGTGCCAGCAGTTACTCGAACAGGGGCAATTCACCCCTCCACTTT,CASSYSNRGNSPLHF
TRBJ1-6,.,.,15,TRBV9,TGTGCCAGCAGCGTAGGGAACAGGGATAATTCACCCCTCCACTTT,CASSVGNRDNSPLHF
TRBJ1-2,.,TRBD1,16,TRBV5-1,TGCGCCAGCAGCTCCGGATACAGGGGGCTACGAGAGGGCTACACCTTC,CASSSGYRGLREGYTF
TRBJ1-1,.,TRBD1,14,TRBV6-2/TRBV6-3,TGTGCCAGCAGTCCACAGGGGTTAAACACTGAAGCTTTCTTT,CASSPQGLNTEAFF
TRBJ2-2,.,TRBD1,15,TRBV9,TGTGCCAGCAGCGAGGACAGGTTGAACACCGGGGAGCTGTTTTTT,CASSEDRLNTGELFF
TRBJ1-1,.,.,13,TRBV19,TGTGCCAGTAGTCTCCTACAGGGTCCCGAAGCTTTCTTT,CASSLLQGPEAFF
TRBJ2-1,once,.,12,TRBV3-1/TRBV3-2,TGTGCCAGCAGCCAACTCTACAATGAGCAGTTCTTC,CASSQLYNEQFF
TRBJ1-2,.,.,13,TRBV12-3/TRBV12-4,TGTGCCAGCAGTTTTTCGGCGGGTAATGGCTACACCTTC,CASSFSAGNGYTF
TRBJ2-1,.,.,14,TRBV6-6,TGTGCCAGCAGACAGGGATTCCAGAGCAATGAGCAGTTCTTC,CASRQGFQSNEQFF
TRBJ2-5,.,TRBD2,15,TRBV19,TGTGCCAGTAGTTCAACGGGGACTAGAGGGGAGACCCAGTACTTC,CASSSTGTRGETQYF
TRBJ2-4,.,TRBD1,16,TRBV6-6,TGTGCCAGCAGTTACCCCGACAGGGGAAAGGTTGGCATTCAGTACTTC,CASSYPDRGKVGIQYF
TRBJ2-7,.,TRBD2,13,TRBV7-3,TGTGCCAGCAGCCCGGAAGCGGGATACGAGCAGTACTTC,CASSPEAGYEQYF
TRBJ2-3,.,.,15,TRBV28,TGTGCCAGCAGTTCGGAGACAGACAATACAGATACGCAGTATTTT,CASSSETDNTDTQYF
TRBJ2-7,.,TRBD1,18,TRBV5-1,TGCGCCAGCAGGGAATTCCGGGACAGTTTCCCAAACTTCTACGAGCAGTACTTC,CASREFRDSFPNFYEQYF
TRBJ1-2,once,TRBD1,15,TRBV9,TGTGCCAGCAGCCCACAGGGGCCGCTGAACTATGGCTACACCTTC,CASSPQGPLNYGYTF
TRBJ2-5,.,TRBD2,16,TRBV7-2,TGTGCCAGCAGCTTAGTAGGAGCGGGGGGGCAAGAGACCCAGTACTTC,CASSLVGAGGQETQYF
TRBJ2-1,.,TRBD1,15,TRBV18,TGTGCCAGCTCACCGACAGGGCTTGAAGTGAATGAGCAGTTCTTC,CASSPTGLEVNEQFF
TRBJ1-6,few,.,12,TRBV19,TGTGCCAGTAGCGACGGGCCGGGGGCCCTCCACTTT,CASSDGPGALHF
TRBJ2-7,once,.,14,TRBV5-4,TGTGCCAGCAGCTTAGGCGGGGGCCAATACGAGCAGTACTTC,CASSLGGGQYEQYF
TRBJ1-1,.,TRBD1,14,TRBV7-8,TGTGCCAGCAGCCAGGACAGGGGAGCCCCTGAAGCTTTCTTT,CASSQDRGAPEAFF
TRBJ1-1,.,.,14,TRBV5-4,TGTGCCAGCAGCTTGCAGGGGCCGGGCACTGAAGCTTTCTTT,CASSLQGPGTEAFF
TRBJ1-1,.,.,15,TRBV11-2,TGTGCCAGCAGCTTAGTCGGGGGAATTGGGACTGAAGCTTTCTTT,CASSLVGGIGTEAFF
TRBJ2-2,once,.,15,TRBV6-1,TGTGCCAGCAGTGAAGCCGGCAGGTTTCCCGGGGAGCTGTTTTTT,CASSEAGRFPGELFF
TRBJ1-6,.,.,13,TRBV11-1,TGTGCCAGCAGCCCCGGGATTGGGGCACCCCTCCACTTT,CASSPGIGAPLHF
TRBJ2-5,.,TRBD2,15,TRBV5-1,TGCGCCAGCAGCTTGAGGGCGGGGGGCCTAGAGACCCAGTACTTC,CASSLRAGGLETQYF
TRBJ2-7,.,.,17,TRBV3-1/TRBV3-2,TGTGCCAGCAGCCAAGCCGTCGGCGGGGTGTCACCCTACGAGCAGTACTTC,CASSQAVGGVSPYEQYF
TRBJ1-5,once,.,14,TRBV6-6,TGTGCCAGCAGTTACAAACGAGATAATCAGCCCCAGCATTTT,CASSYKRDNQPQHF
TRBJ1-1,.,.,16,TRBV18,TGTGCCAGCTCACGAGCTCTTGGGACATTAAACACTGAAGCTTTCTTT,CASSRALGTLNTEAFF
TRBJ1-1,.,TRBD1,15,TRBV18,TGTGCCAGCTCATCACCCGACAGGGGTGTGGGCCCGGCTTTCTTT,CASSSPDRGVGPAFF
TRBJ2-3,once,.,16,TRBV30,TGTGCCTGGAGTGTACCCGGGGTCAGAAGCACAGATACGCAGTATTTT,CAWSVPGVRSTDTQYF
TRBJ1-6,.,.,14,TRBV18,TGTGCCAGCTCTATGGACAGAGTTAATTCACCCCTCCACTTT,CASSMDRVNSPLHF
TRBJ2-5,.,.,15,TRBV9,TGTGCCAGCAGCGTAAGAGGGGGGGGCTCGGAGACCCAGTACTTC,CASSVRGGGSETQYF
TRBJ1-3,.,.,14,TRBV7-9,TGTGCCAGCAGAACCGGAGGCTCTGGAAACACCATATATTTT,CASRTGGSGNTIYF
TRBJ2-7,.,.,13,TRBV24-1,TGTGCCACCATCCAATGGGGCTACTACGAGCAGTACTTC,CATIQWGYYEQYF
TRBJ1-2,.,.,14,TRBV11-2,TGTGCCAGCAGCCCTAACAGGGACATATCGGGCTACACCTTC,CASSPNRDISGYTF
TRBJ2-7,.,.,13,TRBV30,TGTGCCTGGAGTACAGGGTTCGCCTACGAGCAGTACTTC,CAWSTGFAYEQYF
TRBJ2-1,.,TRBD1,15,TRBV27,TGTGCCAGCAGTTTAGGACAGGCGGTTTACAATGAGCAGTTCTTC,CASSLGQAVYNEQFF
TRBJ1-3,few,.,15,TRBV19,TGTGCCAGTAGTATCTTGACAGTATCGGGAAACACCATATATTTT,CASSILTVSGNTIYF
TRBJ2-7,.,.,14,TRBV5-1,TGCGCCAGCAGCTTGGGGTACAGCCGCTACGAGCAGTACTTC,CASSLGYSRYEQYF
TRBJ2-2,.,TRBD2,19,TRBV7-6,TGTGCCAGCAGCGCGTTTACCGGGACTAGCGGGGGGAACACCGGGGAGCTGTTTTTT,CASSAFTGTSGGNTGELFF
TRBJ1-6,.,.,11,TRBV30,TGTGCCTGGACCACCGGGGGTTCTCTCCACTTT,CAWTTGGSLHF
TRBJ1-1,.,.,15,TRBV11-2,TGTGCCAGCAGCTTAGGAATCGGGGGGAACACTGAAGCTTTCTTT,CASSLGIGGNTEAFF